The 32 T cell receptor beta chains listed next were all sequenced from one sample in a study of cytomegalovirus exposure and HLA in healthy donors. The PCR used 60 Vbeta and 13 Jbeta primers. Sequencing was performed with immunoSEQ multiplex PCR; in TCRdb, only in-frame clones are kept and a portion is missing. The table lists fewer than 200,000 clones, roughly 84% of them singletons. Sequences were obtained from PBMCs. All receptors derive from a male donor in good health and CMV-seronegative.

V gene TRBV28 combines with J gene TRBJ2-1; no clear D gene. CDR1 is MDHEN and CDR2 is SYDVKM in the germline V gene. This CDR3 spans 10 amino acids. V lost 5 bases to trimming and J lost 9 bases, with 5 bases between them. CDR3 coding DNA: TGTGCCAGCAGTCGAGTTGAGCAGTTCTTC. The encoded protein is CASSRVEQFF.

J is TRBJ1-2 and V is TRBV6-5; D not certain. The CDR3 is 12 amino acids. Germline assignment: CDR1 MNHEY and CDR2 SVGAGI. With 8 bases removed from V and 4 bases from J, the gap between germline ends came to 11 bases. CDR3 DNA sequence: TGTGCCAGCTGGCGGTCCGGCTATGGCTACACCTTC. It is translated as CASWRSGYGYTF.

Here the CDR3 reads CASSNPYLRDRGPISSGNTIYF. The CDR3 bases are TGTGCCAGCAGCAATCCCTACCTCCGGGACAGGGGTCCCATAAGCTCTGGAAACACCATATATTTT. The chain has TRBV21-1 and TRBJ1-3; the table's D call, TRBD1, has no DNA check behind it. TRBV21-1 has pseudogene status. The CDR3 has 22 amino acids.

The chain recombines TRBV7-9 with TRBJ2-1; a possible D gene is TRBD2 (5 bases). The CDR3 is made up of 15 amino acids. Deletions cut 5 bases from V and 2 bases from J, with 13 bases between. CDR1 SEHNR and CDR2 FQNEAQ come from the germline V gene (reference sequence). CDR3: CASSARTDTYNEQFF. The CDR3 DNA is TGTGCCAGCAGCGCTAGGACTGACACCTACAATGAGCAGTTCTTC.

The chain combines TRBV18 with TRBJ1-5; D unclear. Looked up from germline, CDR1 is KGHSH and CDR2 is LQKENI. This CDR3 is 18 amino acids long. Deletions cut 0 bases from V and 1 base from J, with 16 bases between. The chain's CDR3 is CASSPPMAGGRSNQPQHF. The CDR3 DNA is TGTGCCAGCTCACCACCGATGGCAGGCGGGAGGAGCAATCAGCCCCAGCATTTT.

The rearrangement joins TRBV7-9 to TRBJ1-6; 7 bases agree with TRBD1. Germline CDR1 SEHNR, CDR2 FQNEAQ (reference sequence). The CDR3 sequence is 14 residues long. V dropped 1 base and J dropped 8; count of bases not matched to a gene: 2. The chain's CDR3 is CASSLEGADSPLHF. The CDR3 nucleotides are TGTGCCAGCAGCTTAGAGGGGGCGGATTCACCCCTCCACTTT.

The J gene is TRBJ1-5, the V gene TRBV2; a possible D gene is TRBD1 (5 bases). The CDR3 is 14 residues long. Germline-derived CDR1 and CDR2 are SNHLY and FYNNEI. Trimming took 3 bases from V and 4 from J, leaving 10 bases between them. CDR3 DNA sequence: TGTGCCAGCAGTGAGGGTCAGGGAAATCAGCCCCAGCATTTT. It encodes CASSEGQGNQPQHF.

Regarding this clone: Other nucleotide sequences in the sample specify the same CDR3. The chain couples TRBV28 to TRBJ2-3, with 8 nucleotides matching TRBD2. CDR3 length equals 15 residues. The trim removed 6 bases at V and 0 bases at J, leaving 5 bases unmatched. Germline lookup yields CDR1 MDHEN and CDR2 SYDVKM. Here the CDR3 DNA reads TGTGCCAGCAGCTTAGCGGGATTTAGCACAGATACGCAGTATTTT. Protein: CASSLAGFSTDTQYF.

This chain links TRBV19 with TRBJ2-2; unclear D gene. Per germline, CDR1 LNHDA and CDR2 SQIVND (reference sequence). V was clipped by 6 bases and J by 5 bases, with 13 bases between them. The CDR3 runs 14 residues. This CDR3 reads CASRSLISTGELFF. DNA for the CDR3: TGTGCCAGTAGATCACTTATTTCGACCGGGGAGCTGTTTTTT.

In DNA, the CDR3 is TGTGCCACCAGCACCGACAGGGGGCAATACGAGCAGTACTTC. Amino acid sequence: CATSTDRGQYEQYF. J is TRBJ2-7 and V is TRBV15; 10 bases align to TRBD1. With 4 bases clipped from V and 4 bases from J, the junction kept 4 bases outside the gene matches. The length of the CDR3 is 14 residues. From germline, CDR1 is LNHNV and CDR2 YYDKDF (reference sequence).

The chain carries TRBV7-8 and TRBJ2-7, with 7 bases identical to TRBD2. Germline trimming cut 1 base from V and 2 bases from J; bases unmatched to any gene: 17. There are 19 residues in the CDR3. Looked up from germline, CDR1 is SGHVS and CDR2 is FQNEAQ. The CDR3 DNA reads TGTGCCAGCAGCTTAGTCGGGACCTCAAGACTAGCAGACACCTACGAGCAGTACTTC. This translates into CASSLVGTSRLADTYEQYF.

This clone was recorded only once. This chain connects TRBV7-8 to TRBJ2-7; D remains unclear. The germline V and J ends were trimmed by 6 bases and 2 bases, with 20 bases remaining between them. The CDR3 has 16 amino acids. Germline values: CDR1 SGHVS, CDR2 FQNEAQ. This CDR3 is CASRSTRESFPYEQYF. The CDR3 bases are TGTGCCAGCAGGAGTACCCGCGAGTCGTTCCCCTACGAGCAGTACTTC.

This clone appeared a few times. The CDR3 region is CASSSSLRRELPYNEQFF. In DNA form, the CDR3 reads TGTGCCAGCAGCTCGTCCTTGAGGCGGGAGCTTCCCTACAATGAGCAGTTCTTC. The chain employs TRBV7-2 and TRBJ2-1; TRBD2 matches 7 bases. The CDR3 is 18 residues long. Germline-derived CDR1 and CDR2 are SGHTA and FQGNSA. V trimming: 4 bases; J trimming: 2 bases; junction bases outside the gene matches: 14.

The chain has TRBV7-9 and TRBJ1-2; 10 bases align to TRBD1. Germline V gives CDR1 SEHNR, CDR2 FQNEAQ (reference sequence). This CDR3 is 13 amino acids long. With 5 bases clipped from V and 8 bases from J, the junction kept 5 bases outside the gene matches. In DNA, the CDR3 is TGTGCCAGCAGCCCAGACAGGGGGCAAGGCTACACCTTC. This gives the protein CASSPDRGQGYTF. Combining the CDR3 with reference TRBV7-9 and TRBJ1-2 gives the whole variable domain DTGVSQNPRHKITKRGQNVTFRCDPISEHNRLYWYRQTLGQGPEFLTYFQNEAQLEKSRLLSDRFSAERPKGSFSTLEIQRTEQGDSAMYLCASSPDRGQGYTFGSGTRLTVV.

The rearrangement joins TRBV7-6 to TRBJ2-5; possibly TRBD1 for D (5 bases). This CDR3 has 15 residues. Trimming took 7 bases from V and 5 from J, leaving 20 bases between them. CDR1 is SGHVS, CDR2 FNYEAQ, per germline. CDR3 region: CASTQGGWGSETQYF. The CDR3, as DNA: TGTGCCAGCACCCAGGGTGGTTGGGGTTCGGAGACCCAGTACTTC.

The chain links TRBV5-1 to TRBJ1-1, with 7 bases lining up with TRBD1. The V segment lost 6 bases and the J segment 1 base; nucleotides outside the gene matches: 0. CDR1 SGHRS and CDR2 YFSETQ come from the germline V gene. CDR3 length: 12 residues. The CDR3 nucleotides are TGCGCCAGCAACAGGGGGAACACTGAAGCTTTCTTT. Residues: CASNRGNTEAFF. The full variable domain, completed using reference TRBV5-1 and TRBJ1-1, is KAGVTQTPRYLIKTRGQQVTLSCSPISGHRSVSWYQQTPGQGLQFLFEYFSETQRNKGNFPGRFSGRQFSNSRSEMNVSTLELGDSALYLCASNRGNTEAFFGQGTRLTVV.

The chain links TRBV4-3 to TRBJ2-7; maybe TRBD1 (5 bases). Germline V gene sequence: CDR1 LGHNA, CDR2 YSLEER. The CDR3 totals 14 residues. V was cut by 0 bases and J by 5 bases, with 11 bases left in between. The CDR3: CASSQDQGPNEQYF. The CDR3 bases are TGCGCCAGCAGCCAAGATCAGGGTCCCAACGAGCAGTACTTC.

This rearrangement joins TRBV7-9 to TRBJ2-7; 10 bases align to TRBD2. The CDR3 runs 13 residues. The junction had 2 bases not matched to a gene; V was cut back by 3 bases and J by 6 bases. Germline V gives CDR1 SEHNR, CDR2 FQNEAQ (reference sequence). CDR3 amino acids: CASSFLAGAEQYF. In DNA form, the CDR3 reads TGTGCCAGCAGCTTTCTAGCGGGAGCCGAGCAGTACTTC.

This sequence joins TRBV6-1 and TRBJ2-3; D is possibly TRBD2 (5 bases). Germline V gives CDR1 MNHNS, CDR2 SASEGT. With 2 bases removed from V and 8 bases from J, the gap between germline ends came to 11 bases. This CDR3 is 13 amino acids long. This CDR3 reads CASSEMGEGTQYF. In DNA form, the CDR3 reads TGTGCCAGCAGTGAAATGGGTGAGGGTACGCAGTATTTT.

There are a few counts of this clone. The rearrangement joins TRBV18 to TRBJ1-1; a possible D gene is TRBD1 (6 bases). Germline lookup yields CDR1 KGHSH and CDR2 LQKENI. The CDR3 runs to 17 residues. V was clipped by 4 bases and J by 1 base, with 19 bases between them. The DNA of the CDR3 is TGTGCCAGCTCACAGCTACTAACAGGGATAGCGAACACTGAAGCTTTCTTT. Protein product: CASSQLLTGIANTEAFF.

The rearrangement uses TRBV13 and TRBJ2-7; a possible D gene is TRBD2 (7 bases). From germline, CDR1 is PRHDT and CDR2 FYEKMQ (reference sequence). The CDR3 is made up of 14 amino acids. V was pared by 1 base and J by 4 bases, with 11 bases between. The CDR3: CASSLEGGAYEQYF. The DNA for the CDR3 is TGTGCCAGCAGCTTAGAGGGGGGGGCTTACGAGCAGTACTTC. The variable domain in full, with the rest retrieved from reference TRBV13 and TRBJ2-7, is AAGVIQSPRHLIKEKRETATLKCYPIPRHDTVYWYQQGPGQDPQFLISFYEKMQSDKGSIPDRFSAQQFSDYHSELNMSSLELGDSALYFCASSLEGGAYEQYFGPGTRLTVT.

This clone has just one count. J is TRBJ1-1 and V is TRBV7-2; 8 bases line up with TRBD1. The CDR3 covers 14 residues. The V gene end was trimmed by 3 bases and the J gene end by 6 bases; junction bases not matched to a gene: 6. CDR1 and CDR2 from the germline V gene are SGHTA and FQGNSA. This chain's CDR3 is CASSFMVRGPEAFF. Written as DNA, the CDR3 is TGTGCCAGCAGCTTTATGGTCAGGGGGCCTGAAGCTTTCTTT.

The chain recombines TRBV19 with TRBJ1-1; 7 bases line up with TRBD1. The V gene's germline CDR1 is LNHDA and CDR2 SQIVND (reference sequence). This CDR3 spans 13 amino acids. J was trimmed by 7 bases and V by 5 bases; bases with no gene match: 7. The chain's CDR3 is CASSSTRGFEAFF. In DNA form, the CDR3 reads TGTGCCAGTAGTTCGACCAGGGGGTTTGAAGCTTTCTTT.

The genes are TRBV5-8 and TRBJ2-5, with 8 bases matching TRBD1. The CDR3 is 15 amino acids. V shed 1 base, J shed 5 bases, and the junction held 7 bases outside the gene matches. Germline assignment: CDR1 SGHTS and CDR2 YDEGEE. CDR3 DNA sequence: TGTGCCAGCAGCTTGATAGACAGGGGATCGGAGACCCAGTACTTC. As protein: CASSLIDRGSETQYF.

Remarks on this clone: Other DNA sequences in the sample encode the same CDR3. This chain uses TRBV4-3 with TRBJ1-4; perhaps TRBD1 as D (5 bases). V lost 0 bases to trimming and J lost 0 bases, with 8 bases between them. The CDR3 spans 16 residues. CDR1 and CDR2 (germline): LGHNA, YSLEER. CDR3 nucleotide sequence: TGCGCCAGCAGCCAAGAGGGGGGGGCAACTAATGAAAAACTGTTTTTT. This translates into CASSQEGGATNEKLFF.

This rearrangement joins TRBV19 to TRBJ1-1; 10 nucleotides line up with TRBD1. The CDR3 contains 12 residues. Germline loops: CDR1 LNHDA, CDR2 SQIVND (reference sequence). The V and J ends lost 3 bases and 11 bases, in that order; junction bases with no gene match: 3. CDR3 amino acids: CASSIGGQGAFF. In DNA form, the CDR3 reads TGTGCCAGTAGTATTGGGGGACAGGGGGCTTTCTTT.

Turning to this clone: The junction departs from the called germline gene at one end, perhaps through a read error. The chain combines TRBV7-9 with TRBJ2-3; the match to TRBD2 covers 7 bases. The germline V gene has CDR1 SEHNR and CDR2 FQNEAQ (reference sequence). The CDR3 totals 16 residues. The CDR3 coding sequence is TGTGCCAGCAGCGTAGCCGCCGGGAGGAGCACAGATACGCAGTATTTT. This sequence encodes CASSVAAGRSTDTQYF.

The chain is built from TRBV12-5 and TRBJ2-1; D perhaps matches TRBD1 (6 bases). CDR3 length equals 15 residues. Germline CDR1 LGHNT, CDR2 FRNRAP. Between the trimmed V and J ends, which lost 0 bases and 2 bases, there was a span of 8 bases. CDR3 protein: CASGLVQGPYNEQFF. The DNA for the CDR3 is TGTGCTAGTGGTTTGGTACAGGGACCCTACAATGAGCAGTTCTTC.

The chain is built from TRBV10-3 and TRBJ1-2; 7 bases are a match to TRBD1. This CDR3 has 15 amino acids. The V gene's germline CDR1 is ENHRY and CDR2 SYGVKD. The trim removed 3 bases at V and 5 bases at J, leaving 9 bases unmatched. CDR3 in DNA: TGTGCCATCAGTGATATAGACAGGGATGCATATGGCTACACCTTC. It translates to CAISDIDRDAYGYTF.

The genes are TRBV30 and TRBJ1-5, with D maybe TRBD1 (5 bases). Trimming left V 7 bases short and J 2 bases short, with 18 bases between. This CDR3 contains 15 residues. Looked up from germline, CDR1 is GTSNPN and CDR2 is SVGIG (reference sequence). The CDR3 nucleotides are TGTGCCTTCGGGTCCGACTGGGGCGGCAATCAGCCCCAGCATTTT. Amino acids: CAFGSDWGGNQPQHF.

This clone was seen a few times. CDR3 coding DNA: TGTGCCAGCAGCCTCAGAGGGGGGACAGGAGATACGCAGTATTTT. Translated, it gives CASSLRGGTGDTQYF. This rearrangement joins TRBV7-3 to TRBJ2-3; TRBD1 aligns across 8 bases. J was trimmed by 5 bases and V by 5 bases; bases with no gene match: 9. CDR3 length equals 15 residues. From germline, CDR1 is SGHTA and CDR2 FQGTGA.

DNA of the CDR3: TGCGCCAGCAGTCATCAGGGGGCTACCTACGAGCAGTACTTC. Encoded protein: CASSHQGATYEQYF. V usage is TRBV23-1 and J usage is TRBJ2-7; the match to TRBD1 covers 8 bases. TRBV23-1 belongs to the ORF category, with a function that is uncertain. The CDR3 has 14 amino acids. J lost 2 bases, V lost 3 bases, and 3 bases had no gene match.